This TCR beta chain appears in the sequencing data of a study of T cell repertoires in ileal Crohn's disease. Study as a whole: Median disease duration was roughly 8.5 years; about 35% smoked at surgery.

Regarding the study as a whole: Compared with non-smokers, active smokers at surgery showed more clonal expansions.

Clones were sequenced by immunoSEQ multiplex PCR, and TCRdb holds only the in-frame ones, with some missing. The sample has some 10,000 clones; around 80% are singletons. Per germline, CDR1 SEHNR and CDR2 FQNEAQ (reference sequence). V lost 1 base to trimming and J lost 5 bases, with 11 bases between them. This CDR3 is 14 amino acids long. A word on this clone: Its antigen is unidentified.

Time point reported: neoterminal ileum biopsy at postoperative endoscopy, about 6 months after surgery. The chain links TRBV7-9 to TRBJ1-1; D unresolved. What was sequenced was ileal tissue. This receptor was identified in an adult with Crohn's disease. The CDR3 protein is CASSLDGRLTEAFF. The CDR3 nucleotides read TGTGCCAGCAGCTTAGATGGCAGGTTGACTGAAGCTTTCTTT.